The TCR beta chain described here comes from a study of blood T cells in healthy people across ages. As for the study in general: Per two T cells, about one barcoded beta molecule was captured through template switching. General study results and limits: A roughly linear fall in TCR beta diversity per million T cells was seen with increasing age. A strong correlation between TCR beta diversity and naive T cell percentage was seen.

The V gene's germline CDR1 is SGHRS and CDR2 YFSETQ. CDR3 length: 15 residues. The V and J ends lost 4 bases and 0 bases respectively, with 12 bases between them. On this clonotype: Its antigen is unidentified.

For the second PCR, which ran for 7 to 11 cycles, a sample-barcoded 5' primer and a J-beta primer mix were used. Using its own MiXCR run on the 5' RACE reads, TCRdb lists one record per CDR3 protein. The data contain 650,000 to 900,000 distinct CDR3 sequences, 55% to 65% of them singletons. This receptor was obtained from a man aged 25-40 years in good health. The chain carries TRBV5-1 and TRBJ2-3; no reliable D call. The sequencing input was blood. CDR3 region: CASSNSRLSTDTQYF. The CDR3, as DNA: TGCGCCAGCAGCAATAGCAGACTTAGCACAGATACGCAGTATTTT.